What follows are 7 T cell receptor beta chains derived from one specimen sequenced in a study of post-analysis software for immune sequencing data. Notes on the study in general: With TRBV5-6, TRBV5-1 and TRBV20-1 included, about five TRBV segments were more frequent in patients than in controls.

Unique molecular identifiers tagged the TCR beta cDNA libraries. TCRdb re-derived calls from the PCR reads in MiXCR, one entry per CDR3 protein. The sample lists approximately 180,000 distinct CDR3 sequences; 30% were seen once. Their antigens remain unidentified. Material for sequencing was blood. The receptors originated from a girl aged 5-17 years with multiple sclerosis.

With respect to this clonotype: This may arise from a read error, as a much more abundant clone is one base away. V gene TRBV5-1 combines with J gene TRBJ2-1; no definite D call. The V and J ends lost 4 bases and 6 bases respectively, with 14 bases between them. CDR3 length: 14 amino acids. Germline lookup yields CDR1 SGHRS and CDR2 YFSETQ. The CDR3 here is CASSLSLPTNEQFF. The CDR3 coding sequence is TGCGCCAGCAGCCTCAGCTTACCAACCAATGAGCAGTTCTTC.

For this clonotype: At one end, the junction sequence differs from germline, possibly due to a read error. The CDR3 DNA reads as TGTGCCAGCAGCCTCCTGATAGGGAACTATGGCCACACCTTC. Its protein product is CASSLLIGNYGHTF. The rearrangement links TRBV9 to TRBJ1-2; D is uncertain. Germline V gene data show CDR1 as SGDLS and CDR2 as YYNGEE. CDR3 length equals 14 residues.

This clonotype appeared many times. This chain links TRBV5-1 with TRBJ2-1, with 11 bases aligning to TRBD2. This CDR3 is built from 14 residues. The ends lost 3 bases at V and 6 bases at J; junction bases unmatched: 2. CDR1 and CDR2 (germline): SGHRS, YFSETQ. CDR3 coding DNA: TGCGCCAGCAGCTCCGGGACTAGCGGCAATGAGCAGTTCTTC. Translation gives CASSSGTSGNEQFF.

There are a few counts of this clonotype. The V and J genes are TRBV5-6 and TRBJ1-6, with unresolved D. Trimming took off 0 bases at V and 4 bases at J, with 5 bases between the two ends. Germline CDR1 reads SGHDT; CDR2 reads YYEEEE. The CDR3 has 14 residues. CDR3 sequence reads: CASSLERYNSPLHF. The CDR3 DNA follows: TGTGCCAGCAGCTTGGAACGGTATAATTCACCCCTCCACTTT.

This sequence joins TRBV28 and TRBJ1-4; 8 nucleotides line up with TRBD1. The CDR3 loop spans 13 amino acids. V gave up 9 bases and J gave up 10 bases; unmatched junction bases: 10. Germline V lookup: CDR1 MDHEN, CDR2 SYDVKM. CDR3 region: CASTTGGVVKLFF. DNA of the CDR3: TGTGCCAGTACAACAGGGGGTGTAGTAAAACTGTTTTTT.

This clonotype showed up just a few times. The CDR3, as DNA: TGTGCCAGCAGTTACGGGGCGCCTGAAGCTTTCTTT. Residues: CASSYGAPEAFF. J is TRBJ1-1 and V is TRBV6-6, with D possibly being TRBD1 (5 bases). The CDR3 is made up of 12 amino acids. Germline-derived CDR1 and CDR2 are MNHNY and SVGAGI (reference sequence). Trimming pared 2 bases from V and 6 bases from J, leaving 7 bases between.

This clonotype was observed at least ten times. The chain is built from TRBV29-1 and TRBJ2-1, with D tentatively TRBD2 (5 bases). CDR1 and CDR2 from the germline V gene are SQVTM and ANQGSEA. The CDR3 loop spans 13 amino acids. V gave up 2 bases and J gave up 7 bases, with 12 bases separating them. The CDR3 here is CSVELTRGNEQFF. DNA of the CDR3: TGCAGCGTTGAATTGACACGGGGAAATGAGCAGTTCTTC.